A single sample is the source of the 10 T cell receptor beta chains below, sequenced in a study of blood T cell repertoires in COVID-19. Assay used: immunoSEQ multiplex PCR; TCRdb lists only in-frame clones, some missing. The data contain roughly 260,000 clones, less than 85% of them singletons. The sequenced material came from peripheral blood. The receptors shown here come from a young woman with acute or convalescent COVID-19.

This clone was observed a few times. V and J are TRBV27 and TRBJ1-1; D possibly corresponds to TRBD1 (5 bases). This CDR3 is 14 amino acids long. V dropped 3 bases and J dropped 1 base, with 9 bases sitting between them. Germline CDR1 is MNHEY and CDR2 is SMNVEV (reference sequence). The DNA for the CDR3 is TGTGCCAGCAGTTTTACCAGGGCGAACACTGAAGCTTTCTTT. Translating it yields CASSFTRANTEAFF.

The DNA of the CDR3 is TGTGCCAGCAGTTTAAGGCAGGGTAGTTTCGAGCAGTACTTC. It specifies CASSLRQGSFEQYF. The chain has TRBV28 and TRBJ2-7; possibly TRBD1 for D (5 bases). The CDR3 is 14 residues long. V lost 2 bases and J lost 6, with 14 bases in between. Germline CDR1 reads MDHEN; CDR2 reads SYDVKM.

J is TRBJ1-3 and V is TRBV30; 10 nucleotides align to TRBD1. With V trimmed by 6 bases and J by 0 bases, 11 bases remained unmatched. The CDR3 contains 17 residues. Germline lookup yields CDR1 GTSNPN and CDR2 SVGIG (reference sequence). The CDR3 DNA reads TGTGCCTGCAAGGGGACAGGGGTCCTCCACTCTGGAAACACCATATATTTT. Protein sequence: CACKGTGVLHSGNTIYF.

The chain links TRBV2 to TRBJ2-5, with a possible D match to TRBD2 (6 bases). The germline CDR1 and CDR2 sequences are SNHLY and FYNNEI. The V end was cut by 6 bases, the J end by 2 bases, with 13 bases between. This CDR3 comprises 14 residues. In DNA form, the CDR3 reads TGTGCCAGCAGGAGCGGGCAGGGTCAAGAGACCCAGTACTTC. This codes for CASRSGQGQETQYF.

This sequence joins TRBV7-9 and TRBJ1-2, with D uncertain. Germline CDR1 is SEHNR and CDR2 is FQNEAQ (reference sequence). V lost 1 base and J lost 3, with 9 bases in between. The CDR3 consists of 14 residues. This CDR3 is CASSLDVGDYGYTF. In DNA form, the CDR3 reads TGTGCCAGCAGCTTAGACGTAGGAGACTATGGCTACACCTTC. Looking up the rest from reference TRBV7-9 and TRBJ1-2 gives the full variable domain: DTGVSQNPRHKITKRGQNVTFRCDPISEHNRLYWYRQTLGQGPEFLTYFQNEAQLEKSRLLSDRFSAERPKGSFSTLEIQRTEQGDSAMYLCASSLDVGDYGYTFGSGTRLTVV.

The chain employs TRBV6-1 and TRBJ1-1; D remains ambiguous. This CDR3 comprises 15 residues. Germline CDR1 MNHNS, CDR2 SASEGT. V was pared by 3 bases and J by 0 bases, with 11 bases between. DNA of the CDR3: TGTGCCAGCAGTGATCGTGTTATCTTGAACACTGAAGCTTTCTTT. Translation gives CASSDRVILNTEAFF.

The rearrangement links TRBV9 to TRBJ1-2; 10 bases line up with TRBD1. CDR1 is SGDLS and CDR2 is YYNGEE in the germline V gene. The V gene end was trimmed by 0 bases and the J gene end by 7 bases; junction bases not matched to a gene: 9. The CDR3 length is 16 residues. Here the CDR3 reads CASSVDDRGRFGGYTF. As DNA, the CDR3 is TGTGCCAGCAGCGTAGATGACAGGGGGCGGTTTGGTGGCTACACCTTC. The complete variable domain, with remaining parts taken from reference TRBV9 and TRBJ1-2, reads DSGVTQTPKHLITATGQRVTLRCSPRSGDLSVYWYQQSLDQGLQFLIQYYNGEERAKGNILERFSAQQFPDLHSELNLSSLELGDSALYFCASSVDDRGRFGGYTFGSGTRLTVV.

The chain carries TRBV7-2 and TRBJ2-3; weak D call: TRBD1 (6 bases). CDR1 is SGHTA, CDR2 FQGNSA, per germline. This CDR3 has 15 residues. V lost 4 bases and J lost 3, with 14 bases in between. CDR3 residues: CASSSTGSRTDTQYF. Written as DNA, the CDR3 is TGTGCCAGCAGCTCGACAGGATCTCGGACAGATACGCAGTATTTT.

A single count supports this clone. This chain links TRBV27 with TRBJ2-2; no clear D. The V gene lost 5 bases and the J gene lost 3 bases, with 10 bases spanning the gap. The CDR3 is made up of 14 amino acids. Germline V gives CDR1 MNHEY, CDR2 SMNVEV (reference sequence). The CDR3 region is CASSMGSYTGELFF. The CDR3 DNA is TGTGCCAGCAGTATGGGCAGCTACACCGGGGAGCTGTTTTTT.

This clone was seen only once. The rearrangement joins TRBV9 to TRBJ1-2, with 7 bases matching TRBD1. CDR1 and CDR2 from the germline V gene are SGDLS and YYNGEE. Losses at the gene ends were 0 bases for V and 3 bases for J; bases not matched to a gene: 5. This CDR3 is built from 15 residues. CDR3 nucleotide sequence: TGTGCCAGCAGCGTAGGCCCTGGACAGGACTATGGCTACACCTTC. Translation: CASSVGPGQDYGYTF.